These T cell receptor beta chains were read from a single sample in a study of T cells in Graves' hyperthyroidism and ophthalmopathy. One entry per CDR3 protein, called by TCRdb with MiXCR from the multiplex PCR reads. Here the sample spans under 450,000 distinct CDR3 sequences, approximately 14% being singletons. Sample: blood. Source of these receptors: a young woman with Graves' hyperthyroidism. Both conserved end residues are part of each CDR3. A D gene is named only where the DNA matches it firmly. Not every row has a clone size; where given, it reads once, few, many or a size class.

v_call	d_call	j_call	clone_size	cdr3_aa	cdr3_nt
TRBV5-5	-	TRBJ1-6	-	CASSLSDEGSPLHF	TGTGCCAGCAGCCTGTCGGACGAAGGGTCACCCCTCCACTTT
TRBV6-5	TRBD1	TRBJ2-2	many	CASSYTGGYTGELFF	TGTGCCAGCAGTTACACAGGGGGTTACACCGGGGAGCTGTTTTTT
TRBV12-3/TRBV12-4	TRBD2	TRBJ2-1	-	CASSPSAGGSSYNEQFF	TGTGCCAGCAGTCCATCAGCGGGGGGGAGCTCCTACAATGAGCAGTTCTTC
TRBV7-2	TRBD2	TRBJ2-1	many	CASSGTSSGSNEQFF	TGTGCCAGCAGCGGGACTAGCAGTGGTAGCAATGAGCAGTTCTTC
TRBV28	TRBD2	TRBJ2-1	many	CASSSRPGARSSGGYNEQFF	TGTGCCAGCAGTTCCCGTCCGGGGGCTAGGTCTAGCGGGGGGTACAATGAGCAGTTCTTC
TRBV20-1	-	TRBJ2-7	many	CSASGVGGSSSYEQYF	TGCAGTGCTAGTGGGGTTGGCGGGTCGAGCTCCTACGAGCAGTACTTC
TRBV11-1	-	TRBJ1-3	many	CATTVGGSGNTIYF	TGTGCCACCACGGTAGGAGGATCTGGAAACACCATATATTTT
TRBV18	TRBD1	TRBJ1-3	-	CACSPTGGSGNTIYF	TGTGCCTGCTCACCGACAGGGGGCTCTGGAAACACCATATATTTT
TRBV18	-	TRBJ1-1	many	CASSPSGNTEAFF	TGTGCCAGCTCACCAAGCGGAAACACTGAAGCTTTCTTT
TRBV18	TRBD2	TRBJ2-3	-	CASSPLAGGPIDTQYF	TGTGCCAGCTCACCCCTAGCGGGAGGGCCTATAGATACGCAGTATTTT
TRBV30	-	TRBJ1-5	many	CAWSDSTNQPQHF	TGTGCCTGGAGTGACAGCACCAATCAGCCCCAGCATTTT
TRBV11-1	TRBD2	TRBJ2-5	many	CASSPGTRPTETQYF	TGTGCCAGCAGCCCCGGGACTAGGCCTACGGAGACCCAGTACTTC
TRBV18	-	TRBJ1-1	many	CASSPGRSNTEAFF	TGTGCCAGCTCACCAGGGCGGAGCAACACTGAAGCTTTCTTT
TRBV30	TRBD1	TRBJ1-1	-	CASLPGQGVGAFF	TGTGCCTCGCTACCGGGACAGGGGGTTGGAGCTTTCTTT
TRBV4-2	TRBD2	TRBJ2-1	-	CASSQGGRGEQFF	TGTGCCAGCAGCCAAGGGGGGAGGGGTGAGCAGTTCTTC
TRBV20-1	TRBD2	TRBJ2-3	many	CSARDLRIAGSTDTQYF	TGCAGTGCTAGAGATCTTCGGATAGCGGGAAGCACAGATACGCAGTATTTT
TRBV14	TRBD1	TRBJ2-1	few	CASSQDRGKYNEQFF	TGTGCCAGCAGTCAGGACAGGGGGAAATACAATGAGCAGTTCTTC
TRBV5-5	TRBD2	TRBJ2-1	-	CASSDRLAGGLREEQFF	TGTGCCAGCAGCGATCGCCTAGCGGGGGGACTTAGGGAGGAGCAGTTCTTC
TRBV5-6	-	TRBJ2-1	many	CASSFWRDRYNEQFF	TGTGCCAGCAGCTTTTGGCGGGATCGCTACAATGAGCAGTTCTTC
TRBV7-9	-	TRBJ1-4	few	CASSQIRGEKLFF	TGTGCCAGCAGCCAGATCCGGGGTGAAAAACTGTTTTTT